This T cell receptor beta chain originates from a study of blood T cell repertoires in COVID-19 (dated by TCRdb to between 2020 and 2021). About the full investigation: The collaborator samples originated in the United States, Italy and Spain and spanned the acute and convalescent phases of COVID-19. The samples were drawn from two sources: the first 160 participants of the ongoing ImmuneRACE study, and fewer than 1,500 subjects contributed by 6 global collaborators. Deeply sampled blood TCRbeta repertoires from subjects exposed to, actively infected with, or recovered from COVID-19 were included in the dataset. Where HLA class I and class II types were available, the types were taken from metadata supplied by the sample provider, not from assay-based typing. The repertoires were released in a freely available public database intended as a resource for research on the immune response to SARS-CoV-2. The material from the prospective study consisted of cDNA or gDNA derived from T cells, B-cell-depleted T cells, or PBMCs. A de-identified subject ID, COVID-19 status, age in years and sex were almost always included in the sample metadata. General conclusions and limits of the study: Clinical and demographic metadata were provided uncurated, with the amount varying by source and participant.

From the cysteine up to the phenylalanine, the CDR3 has a length of 12 residues. Of all the DNA, just the CDR3 is kept, 36 bases in frame from base 1. In its sample, this clone was seen a few times. The antigen it recognizes is unknown. No much larger clone is present one base from it, and per-base qualities are unavailable. The immunoSEQ Assay, a bias-controlled multiplex PCR, was used to amplify TCRbeta CDR3 regions from genomic DNA. Concerning the study's data processing: The number of nucleated cells in each sample was estimated from the amplification of reference gene primers within the assay. To quantify the absolute abundance of each unique TCRbeta CDR3 rearrangement, sequence reads were collapsed and filtered. Productive Simpson clonality was computed per sample as the square root of Simpson's diversity index over productive rearrangements. This immuneACCESS table, as held by TCRdb, lists in-frame sequences with V and J called but not all clones. Of the missing ones, under half trace to an unresolved V gene in checked studies; the others have no known cause. The DNA was the basis for D and trimming; V, J and clone size are from that table. The sample has 65,000 or so clones on record, almost 85% of them singletons. Approximately 3.4% of the sample rests with the top ten.

Each collaborating institution followed its own protocols to collect whole blood in K2EDTA tubes. For TCRbeta analysis, collaborator samples were shipped as frozen whole blood, as isolated PBMCs, or as DNA extracted from either sample type. Recombination linked TRBV21-1 to TRBJ2-5; TRBD1, the D gene given by the table, was not confirmed from the DNA. TRBV21-1 is designated a pseudogene. The sample was peripheral blood. This receptor was taken from a man in his 60s with acute or convalescent COVID-19. The nucleotide sequence is TGTGCCAGCGACCAGGGAACAGAGACCCAGTACTTC. It codes for CASDQGTETQYF.